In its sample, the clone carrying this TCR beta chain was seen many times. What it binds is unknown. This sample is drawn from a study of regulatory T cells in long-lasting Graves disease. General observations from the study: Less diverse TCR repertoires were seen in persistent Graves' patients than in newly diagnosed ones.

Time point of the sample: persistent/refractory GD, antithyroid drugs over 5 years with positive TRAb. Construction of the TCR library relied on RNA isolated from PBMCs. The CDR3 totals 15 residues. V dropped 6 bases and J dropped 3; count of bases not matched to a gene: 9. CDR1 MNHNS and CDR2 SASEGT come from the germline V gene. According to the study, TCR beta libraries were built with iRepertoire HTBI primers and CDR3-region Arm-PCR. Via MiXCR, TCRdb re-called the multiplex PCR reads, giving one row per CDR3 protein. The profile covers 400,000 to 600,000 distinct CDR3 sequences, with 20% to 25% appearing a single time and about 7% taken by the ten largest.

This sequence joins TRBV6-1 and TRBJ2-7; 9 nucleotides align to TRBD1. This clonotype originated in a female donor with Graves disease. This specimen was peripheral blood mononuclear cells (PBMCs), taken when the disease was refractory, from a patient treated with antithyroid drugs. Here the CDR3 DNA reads TGTGCCAGCAGAATAGCCGGGACAGGGAACTACGAGCAGTACTTC. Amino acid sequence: CASRIAGTGNYEQYF.